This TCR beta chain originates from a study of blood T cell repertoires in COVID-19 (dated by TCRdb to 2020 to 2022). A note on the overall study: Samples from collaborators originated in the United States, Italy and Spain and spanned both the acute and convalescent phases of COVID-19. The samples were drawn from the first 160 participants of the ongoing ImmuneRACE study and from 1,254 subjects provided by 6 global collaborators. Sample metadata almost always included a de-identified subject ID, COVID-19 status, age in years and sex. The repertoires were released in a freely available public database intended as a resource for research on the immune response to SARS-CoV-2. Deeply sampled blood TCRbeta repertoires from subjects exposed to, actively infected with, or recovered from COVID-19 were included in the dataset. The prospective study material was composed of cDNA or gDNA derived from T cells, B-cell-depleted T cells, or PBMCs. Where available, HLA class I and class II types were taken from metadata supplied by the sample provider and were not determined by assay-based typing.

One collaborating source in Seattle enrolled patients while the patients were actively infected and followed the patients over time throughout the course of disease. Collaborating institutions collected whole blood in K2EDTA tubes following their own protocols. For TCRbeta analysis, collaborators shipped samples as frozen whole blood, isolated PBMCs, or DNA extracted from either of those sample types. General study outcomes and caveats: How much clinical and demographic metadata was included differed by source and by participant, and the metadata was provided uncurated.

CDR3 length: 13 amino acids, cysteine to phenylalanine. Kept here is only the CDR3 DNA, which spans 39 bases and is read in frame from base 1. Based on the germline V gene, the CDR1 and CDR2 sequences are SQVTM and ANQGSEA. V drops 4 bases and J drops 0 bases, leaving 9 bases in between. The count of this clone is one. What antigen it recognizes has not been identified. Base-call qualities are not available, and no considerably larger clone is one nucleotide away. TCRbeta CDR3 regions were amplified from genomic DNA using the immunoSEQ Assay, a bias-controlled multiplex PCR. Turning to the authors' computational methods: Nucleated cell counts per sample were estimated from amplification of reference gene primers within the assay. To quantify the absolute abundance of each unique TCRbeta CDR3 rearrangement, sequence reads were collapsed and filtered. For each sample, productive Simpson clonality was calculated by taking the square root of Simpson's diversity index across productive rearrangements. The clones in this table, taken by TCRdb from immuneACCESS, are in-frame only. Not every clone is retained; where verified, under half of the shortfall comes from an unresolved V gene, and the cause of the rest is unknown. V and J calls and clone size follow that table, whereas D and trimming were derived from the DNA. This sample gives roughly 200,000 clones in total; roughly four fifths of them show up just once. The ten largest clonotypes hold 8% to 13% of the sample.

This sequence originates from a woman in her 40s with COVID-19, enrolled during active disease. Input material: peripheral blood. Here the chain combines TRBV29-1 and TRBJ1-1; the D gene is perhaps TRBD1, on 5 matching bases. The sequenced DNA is TGCAGCGTTGTGAGACAGATGAACACTGAAGCTTTCTTT. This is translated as CSVVRQMNTEAFF.